These 12 T cell receptor beta chains originate from one sample sequenced in a study of cytomegalovirus exposure and HLA in healthy donors. Primers for the PCR totalled 60 Vbeta and 13 Jbeta. TCRdb's table, derived via immunoSEQ multiplex PCR, lists solely in-frame clones and lacks some. Here the sample spans 150,000 to 200,000 clones, about 13% being singletons. The sample comprised PBMCs. The receptors come from a man over 45 in good health and CMV-seropositive.

This clone was picked up a small number of times. The chain links TRBV10-3 to TRBJ1-5; possibly TRBD1 for D (5 bases). The ends were cut back, 7 bases at V and 5 bases at J, with 12 bases in the middle. CDR3 length: 13 residues. The germline V gene has CDR1 ENHRY and CDR2 SYGVKD. The CDR3 coding sequence is TGTGCCATCAAAAAGACAGTTGATCAGCCCCAGCATTTT. Its protein product is CAIKKTVDQPQHF.

The chain uses TRBV5-1 and TRBJ1-5; 9 bases fit TRBD1. V lost 0 bases, J lost 3 bases, and 1 base stayed unmatched. The germline gives CDR1 SGHRS, CDR2 YFSETQ. The CDR3 is 15 residues long. CDR3 region: CASSLGTGDNQPQHF. Written as DNA, the CDR3 is TGCGCCAGCAGCTTGGGGACAGGGGACAATCAGCCCCAGCATTTT.

The table lists this clone with a few counts. This chain connects TRBV7-9 to TRBJ2-2; 9 bases are shared with TRBD2. Germline CDR1 reads SEHNR; CDR2 reads FQNEAQ (reference sequence). J gave up 4 bases and V 6 bases, and 9 bases lay outside the gene matches. The CDR3 totals 16 residues. As DNA, the CDR3 is TGTGCCAGCAGACCCCTAGCGGGGAAGGGCACCGGGGAGCTGTTTTTT. It encodes CASRPLAGKGTGELFF. Based on the CDR3 plus reference TRBV7-9 and TRBJ2-2, the full variable domain is DTGVSQNPRHKITKRGQNVTFRCDPISEHNRLYWYRQTLGQGPEFLTYFQNEAQLEKSRLLSDRFSAERPKGSFSTLEIQRTEQGDSAMYLCASRPLAGKGTGELFFGEGSRLTVL.

This clone was observed a handful of times. The chain couples TRBV30 to TRBJ2-1, with 13 bases matching TRBD2. J lost 4 bases, V lost 6 bases, and 3 bases had no gene match. Germline CDR1 GTSNPN, CDR2 SVGIG (reference sequence). This CDR3 spans 14 amino acids. The CDR3 DNA is TGTGCCTGTCAGACTAGCGGGGGGTACAATGAGCAGTTCTTC. Amino acid sequence: CACQTSGGYNEQFF.

The gene calls are TRBV5-5 and TRBJ1-2, with D unresolved. Germline V gene lookup returns CDR1 SGHKS and CDR2 YYEKEE (reference sequence). Trimming removed 0 bases from V and 1 base from J, with 10 bases in between. This CDR3 spans 15 amino acids. This chain's CDR3 is CASSLGFAGNYGYTF. CDR3 DNA: TGTGCCAGCAGCTTGGGATTTGCGGGTAACTATGGCTACACCTTC. Drawing the rest from reference TRBV5-5 and TRBJ1-2, the complete variable domain is DAGVTQSPTHLIKTRGQQVTLRCSPISGHKSVSWYQQVLGQGPQFIFQYYEKEERGRGNFPDRFSARQFPNYSSELNVNALLLGDSALYLCASSLGFAGNYGYTFGSGTRLTVV.

This clone showed up just a few times. This chain joins TRBV11-3 and TRBJ2-1, with 12 positions matching TRBD2. This CDR3 contains 14 residues. Germline V gene data show CDR1 as SGHNT and CDR2 as YENEEA. The V and J ends lost 5 bases and 14 bases, in that order; junction bases with no gene match: 10. As DNA, the CDR3 is TGTGCCAGCAGCCGACGAACTAGCGGGGGGCCGAAGTTCTTC. Translating it yields CASSRRTSGGPKFF.

This clone was found a few times. The J gene is TRBJ1-1, the V gene TRBV7-8; 9 bases map to TRBD1. V trimming: 5 bases; J trimming: 5 bases; junction bases outside the gene matches: 3. Germline V lookup: CDR1 SGHVS, CDR2 FQNEAQ. The CDR3 is made up of 13 amino acids. The CDR3 here is CASSQDRGTEAFF. CDR3 bases: TGTGCCAGCAGCCAGGACAGGGGAACTGAAGCTTTCTTT.

This clone was detected a few times. V and J are TRBV5-4 and TRBJ1-1; perhaps TRBD1 as D (5 bases). This CDR3 comprises 14 residues. The germline gives CDR1 SGHNT, CDR2 YYREEE (reference sequence). V lost 1 base, J lost 6 bases, and 13 bases lay in between. CDR3 in amino acids: CASSLNGRDPEAFF. Written as DNA, the CDR3 is TGTGCCAGCAGCTTGAATGGCAGGGATCCTGAAGCTTTCTTT. The full variable domain, completed using reference TRBV5-4 and TRBJ1-1, is ETGVTQSPTHLIKTRGQQVTLRCSSQSGHNTVSWYQQALGQGPQFIFQYYREEENGRGNFPPRFSGLQFPNYSSELNVNALELDDSALYLCASSLNGRDPEAFFGQGTRLTVV.

This chain connects TRBV18 to TRBJ1-4; D is uncertain. The germline CDR1 and CDR2 sequences are KGHSH and LQKENI. This CDR3 contains 14 residues. V was clipped by 3 bases and J by 4 bases, with 9 bases between them. In nucleotides, the CDR3 is TGTGCCAGCTCACCCCAACAGATTAATGAAAAACTGTTTTTT. Translating it yields CASSPQQINEKLFF.

This clone was counted only a few times. The CDR3 DNA sequence: TGTGCCAGCCGGTCGGACACTACAAACACTGAAGCTTTCTTT. Encoded protein: CASRSDTTNTEAFF. V is TRBV19 and J is TRBJ1-1; TRBD1 is a possible D gene (5 bases). The CDR3 loop spans 14 amino acids. Trimming took off 9 bases at V and 2 bases at J, with 16 bases between the two ends. CDR1 LNHDA and CDR2 SQIVND come from the germline V gene (reference sequence).

The CDR3 is CASSLATSGGVGQFF. The CDR3 DNA is TGTGCCAGCAGCTTAGCAACTAGCGGGGGGGTCGGGCAGTTCTTC. The rearrangement links TRBV11-3 to TRBJ2-1, with 13 bases matching TRBD2. CDR3 length: 15 amino acids. Germline CDR1 reads SGHNT; CDR2 reads YENEEA. V shed 1 base and J 12 bases; nucleotides not matched to a gene: 6. Drawing the rest from reference TRBV11-3 and TRBJ2-1, the complete variable domain is EAGVVQSPRYKIIEKKQPVAFWCNPISGHNTLYWYLQNLGQGPELLIRYENEEAVDDSQLPKDRFSAERLKGVDSTLKIQPAELGDSAVYLCASSLATSGGVGQFFGPGTRLTVL.

To note about this clone: Other DNA sequences within the sample encode an identical CDR3. This chain links TRBV7-2 with TRBJ2-3, with 15 bases lining up with TRBD2. Germline-derived CDR1 and CDR2 are SGHTA and FQGNSA. V trimming: 5 bases; J trimming: 3 bases; junction bases outside the gene matches: 3. This CDR3 is built from 16 residues. CDR3 amino acids: CASSLGLAGGTDTQYF. In nucleotides, the CDR3 is TGTGCCAGCAGCCTAGGACTAGCGGGGGGGACAGATACGCAGTATTTT.